This T cell receptor (beta chain) was sequenced during a study of T-cell memory formation after mild COVID-19. TCRdb used MiXCR to reprocess the 5' RACE reads, holding one entry per CDR3 protein. The table shows approximately 250,000 distinct CDR3 sequences, with over 15% occurring only once. This clonotype was detected a few times. The clonotype was recovered from an adult woman who had mild COVID-19 (a few samples of this study predate the infection). Cell type and time point are not known. Material: PBMCs or a T cell subset sorted from them (not recorded which).

CDR3 loop: CASSQDLSGASGRFTGWFF. As DNA, the CDR3 is TGTGCCAGCAGCCAAGATCTTTCGGGGGCTAGCGGGCGCTTTACAGGGTGGTTCTTC. V is TRBV4-2 and J is TRBJ2-1; 8 nucleotides match TRBD2. Trimming removed 0 bases from V and 15 bases from J; junction bases left unmatched: 25. The germline V gene encodes CDR1 LGHNA and CDR2 YNFKEQ. The length of the CDR3 is 19 residues.